Listed here are 17 T cell receptor beta chains from one sample, sequenced in a study of blood T cell repertoires in COVID-19 (dated by TCRdb to the early 2020s). Libraries were made using the immunoSEQ multiplex PCR assay. The table comes from immuneACCESS by way of TCRdb, which keeps in-frame sequences with V and J called. Part of the clones is missing from these tables; in studies checked, under half for an unresolved V gene and the rest for unknown reasons. The sample has about 80,000 clones on record, approximately 80% of them singletons. The ten largest account for over 4.5% of the sample. Input material: peripheral blood. The receptor set was obtained from a man in his 60s with active or convalescent COVID-19.

The chain recombines TRBV7-6 with TRBJ2-7, with 8 bases identical to TRBD2. Trimming removed 1 base from V and 5 bases from J; junction bases left unmatched: 4. Germline-derived CDR1 and CDR2 are SGHVS and FNYEAQ. This CDR3 is 14 amino acids long. This chain's CDR3 is CASSLDGGAHEQYF. CDR3 bases: TGTGCCAGCAGCTTAGACGGGGGGGCCCACGAGCAGTACTTC.

The rearrangement joins TRBV7-8 to TRBJ1-2; 7 bases line up with TRBD1. V lost 1 base, J lost 7 bases, and 3 bases stayed unmatched. Germline loops: CDR1 SGHVS, CDR2 FQNEAQ. The CDR3 has 13 residues. This CDR3 reads CASSLGQGGGYTF. The DNA of the CDR3 is TGTGCCAGCAGCTTAGGGCAGGGGGGTGGCTACACCTTC.

This clone was seen once. This sequence joins TRBV12-5 and TRBJ2-7; D uncertain. Germline V gene sequence: CDR1 LGHNT, CDR2 FRNRAP. Trimming stripped 3 bases from V and 1 base from J, with 19 bases between. CDR3 length equals 17 residues. The CDR3 protein is CASGFTARQVKSYEQYF. CDR3 sequence (DNA): TGTGCTAGTGGTTTTACCGCCCGGCAGGTCAAGTCCTACGAGCAGTACTTC.

The rearrangement links TRBV7-9 to TRBJ1-1; 8 bases fit TRBD1. V lost 1 base to trimming and J lost 7 bases; unmatched junction nucleotides: 11. This CDR3 has 16 residues. Per germline, CDR1 SEHNR and CDR2 FQNEAQ (reference sequence). The CDR3 loop is CASSLVHLVGQDEAFF. The CDR3 bases are TGTGCCAGCAGCTTAGTTCATTTAGTGGGACAGGATGAAGCTTTCTTT. Using reference TRBV7-9 and TRBJ1-1 for the parts outside the CDR3, the full variable domain is DTGVSQNPRHKITKRGQNVTFRCDPISEHNRLYWYRQTLGQGPEFLTYFQNEAQLEKSRLLSDRFSAERPKGSFSTLEIQRTEQGDSAMYLCASSLVHLVGQDEAFFGQGTRLTVV.

The chain links TRBV3-1 (or the pseudogene TRBV3-2) to TRBJ2-3; 7 nucleotides line up with TRBD2. V dropped 4 bases and J dropped 2; count of bases not matched to a gene: 6. This CDR3 spans 15 amino acids. Germline CDR1 is LGHDT and CDR2 is YNNKEL (reference sequence). In DNA form, the CDR3 reads TGTGCCAGCAGCCGTTCGGGGGGAACCACAGATACGCAGTATTTT. Translating gives CASSRSGGTTDTQYF.

This clone has a handful of counts. The chain has TRBV19 and TRBJ1-2; no clear D. V dropped 4 bases and J dropped 4 bases, with 16 bases sitting between them. The germline CDR1 and CDR2 sequences are LNHDA and SQIVND (reference sequence). The CDR3 loop spans 15 amino acids. The CDR3 loop is CASSSTIPSSYGYTF. CDR3 DNA: TGTGCCAGTAGTAGCACTATCCCCAGCAGCTATGGCTACACCTTC. The full variable domain, completed using reference TRBV19 and TRBJ1-2, is DGGITQSPKYLFRKEGQNVTLSCEQNLNHDAMYWYRQDPGQGLRLIYYSQIVNDFQKGDIAEGYSVSREKKESFPLTVTSAQKNPTAFYLCASSSTIPSSYGYTFGSGTRLTVV.

The chain couples TRBV6-4 to TRBJ1-2; TRBD1 is a possible D gene (5 bases). V lost 2 bases, J lost 6 bases, and 10 bases lay in between. There are 13 residues in the CDR3. The germline V gene has CDR1 MRHNA and CDR2 SNTAGT. The CDR3 is CASSDRQGNGYTF. CDR3 DNA: TGTGCCAGCAGTGACCGGCAGGGTAATGGCTACACCTTC.

The rearrangement uses TRBV10-3 and TRBJ2-3; TRBD1 matches at 7 bases. Germline loops: CDR1 ENHRY, CDR2 SYGVKD. V lost 5 bases, J lost 4 bases, and 6 bases stayed unmatched. The length of the CDR3 is 14 residues. CDR3 region: CAISPGTAADTQYF. CDR3 in DNA: TGTGCCATCAGTCCCGGGACAGCTGCAGATACGCAGTATTTT.

The chain links TRBV4-1 to TRBJ2-2; TRBD1 matches 7 bases. Germline lookup yields CDR1 MGHRA and CDR2 YSYEKL. The CDR3 spans 15 residues. V trimming: 5 bases; J trimming: 2 bases; junction bases outside the gene matches: 5. CDR3: CASSGGQINTGELFF. Written as DNA, the CDR3 is TGCGCCAGCAGCGGGGGACAGATTAACACCGGGGAGCTGTTTTTT.

This clone showed up many times. The chain combines TRBV12-5 with TRBJ2-2, with a weak D call TRBD2 (5 bases). V lost 4 bases to trimming and J lost 2 bases, with 11 bases between them. The CDR3 is 15 amino acids. Germline CDR1 and CDR2: LGHNT and FRNRAP. CDR3 coding DNA: TGTGCTAGTGGTTCTCGACTACAAAACACCGGGGAGCTGTTTTTT. Translation: CASGSRLQNTGELFF.

This chain joins TRBV9 and TRBJ1-3; no clear D gene. Deletions cut 0 bases from V and 0 bases from J, with 7 bases between. This CDR3 spans 15 amino acids. The germline V gene encodes CDR1 SGDLS and CDR2 YYNGEE. In DNA form, the CDR3 reads TGTGCCAGCAGCGTAGCTCCAGACTCTGGAAACACCATATATTTT. It is translated as CASSVAPDSGNTIYF. Using reference TRBV9 and TRBJ1-3 for the parts outside the CDR3, the full variable domain is DSGVTQTPKHLITATGQRVTLRCSPRSGDLSVYWYQQSLDQGLQFLIQYYNGEERAKGNILERFSAQQFPDLHSELNLSSLELGDSALYFCASSVAPDSGNTIYFGEGSWLTVV.

This clone was counted a single time. This chain links TRBV6-5 with TRBJ1-2, with TRBD1 identical over 7 bases. V dropped 0 bases and J dropped 5; count of bases not matched to a gene: 6. Germline CDR1 reads MNHEY; CDR2 reads SVGAGI. The CDR3 sequence is 15 residues long. The CDR3 nucleotides read TGTGCCAGCAGTTACTCTCCGGACAGGCGGTATGGCTACACCTTC. It specifies CASSYSPDRRYGYTF.

The chain joins TRBV6-5 to TRBJ2-6, with unresolved D. The CDR3 is 16 residues long. Trimming pared 2 bases from V and 3 bases from J, leaving 11 bases between. Germline lookup yields CDR1 MNHEY and CDR2 SVGAGI. CDR3 sequence (DNA): TGTGCCAGCAGTTACGTACGGCTAGGTGGGGCCAACGTCCTGACTTTC. This encodes CASSYVRLGGANVLTF.

The CDR3 DNA reads TGCGCCAGCAATGGCGGGGGACCCCTAGAGTTAGATACGCAGTATTTT. Its protein is CASNGGGPLELDTQYF. V gene TRBV5-1 combines with J gene TRBJ2-3; 7 nucleotides agree with TRBD2. The germline gives CDR1 SGHRS, CDR2 YFSETQ. The CDR3 loop spans 16 amino acids. V trimming: 6 bases; J trimming: 5 bases; junction bases outside the gene matches: 15.

The V gene is TRBV9, the J gene TRBJ2-2; D perhaps matches TRBD2 (5 bases). Germline V gene lookup returns CDR1 SGDLS and CDR2 YYNGEE. The V end was cut by 0 bases, the J end by 0 bases, with 15 bases between. This CDR3 is 18 amino acids long. The CDR3 DNA reads TGTGCCAGCAGCGTAGCGGAGGCACCCTACACGAACACCGGGGAGCTGTTTTTT. Amino acids: CASSVAEAPYTNTGELFF. Full variable domain (rest looked up from reference TRBV9 and TRBJ2-2): DSGVTQTPKHLITATGQRVTLRCSPRSGDLSVYWYQQSLDQGLQFLIQYYNGEERAKGNILERFSAQQFPDLHSELNLSSLELGDSALYFCASSVAEAPYTNTGELFFGEGSRLTVL.

The CDR3 DNA reads TGCGCCAGCAGCCAAGTACCAGGGGGACTTCAGCCCCAGCATTTT. This sequence encodes CASSQVPGGLQPQHF. This chain uses TRBV4-3 with TRBJ1-5; 7 bases are shared with TRBD1. Germline CDR1 reads LGHNA; CDR2 reads YSLEER. V trimming: 1 base; J trimming: 6 bases; junction bases outside the gene matches: 6. This CDR3 is built from 15 residues.

The chain couples TRBV27 to TRBJ2-1; 11 nucleotides match TRBD2. Trimming removed 1 base from V and 6 bases from J; junction bases left unmatched: 2. The CDR3 extends over 15 amino acids. CDR1 and CDR2 from the germline V gene are MNHEY and SMNVEV (reference sequence). The CDR3 loop is CASSLLGTSGNEQFF. In DNA, the CDR3 is TGTGCCAGCAGTTTATTGGGGACTAGCGGCAATGAGCAGTTCTTC.